What follows are 8 T cell receptor beta chains derived from one specimen sequenced in a study of T cell responses to AZD1222 COVID-19 vaccine. This table comes from immunoSEQ multiplex PCR, and its TCRdb copy is limited to in-frame clones, with some not included. The sample has roughly 120,000 clones, 87% seen once. The starting material was peripheral blood, obtained on day 0 of AZD1222 vaccination. The origin of the receptors is an adult in good health.

CDR3 sequence reads: CASSVGGDRYEQYF. Here the CDR3 DNA reads TGCGCCAGCAGTGTTGGTGGAGATCGCTACGAGCAGTACTTC. The chain is built from TRBV5-1 and TRBJ2-7, with D unresolved. The CDR3 totals 14 residues. The V end lost 5 bases, the J end lost 3 bases, and 15 bases lay between the germline ends. In germline, CDR1 is SGHRS, CDR2 YFSETQ.

The CDR3 loop is CAITSRYTDTQYF. CDR3 DNA: TGTGCCATAACCTCGCGGTACACAGATACGCAGTATTTT. The chain joins TRBV15 to TRBJ2-3; D call uncertain. From germline, CDR1 is LNHNV and CDR2 YYDKDF (reference sequence). Trimming removed 10 bases from V and 2 bases from J, with 13 bases in between. The CDR3 length is 13 residues.

This clone has only a few counts. CDR3 region: CAISVGGPGQGNQPQHF. The CDR3 nucleotides are TGTGCCATCAGTGTAGGCGGGCCAGGGCAGGGGAATCAGCCCCAGCATTTT. The V call is TRBV10-3, the J call TRBJ1-5; D is perhaps TRBD1 (6 bases). The CDR3 extends over 17 amino acids. V gave up 4 bases and J gave up 4 bases, with 20 bases separating them. The germline CDR1 and CDR2 sequences are ENHRY and SYGVKD.

This chain connects TRBV23-1 to TRBJ2-7; D is possibly TRBD1 or TRBD2 (7 bases each). TRBV23-1 counts as an open reading frame of uncertain function. The CDR3 contains 18 residues. V dropped 3 bases and J dropped 2 bases, with 23 bases sitting between them. This CDR3 reads CASSHYRGPGGQPYEQYF. The CDR3, as DNA: TGCGCCAGCAGTCATTACAGGGGACCGGGAGGACAACCCTACGAGCAGTACTTC.

This chain links TRBV11-1 with TRBJ2-7; TRBD1 might be the D (5 bases). Between the trimmed V and J ends, which lost 1 base and 2 bases, there was a span of 12 bases. Looked up from germline, CDR1 is SGHAT and CDR2 is FQDESV (reference sequence). The CDR3 has 15 amino acids. Here the CDR3 reads CASSLGAGQPYEQYF. CDR3 in DNA: TGTGCCAGCAGCTTAGGGGCCGGACAACCCTACGAGCAGTACTTC.

The chain couples TRBV3-1 (or the pseudogene TRBV3-2) to TRBJ1-1; the D gene is possibly TRBD1 (5 bases). V lost 6 bases, J lost 5 bases, and 13 bases lay in between. CDR1 is LGHDT, CDR2 YNNKEL, per germline (reference sequence). This CDR3 comprises 13 residues. As DNA, the CDR3 is TGTGCCAGCAGAGCAGGGATTTGGACTGAAGCTTTCTTT. Protein: CASRAGIWTEAFF.

The CDR3 DNA reads TGTGCCAGCAGCGTAGCTCTCAGCTCCCCTGAAGCTTTCTTT. It specifies CASSVALSSPEAFF. The rearrangement links TRBV9 to TRBJ1-1; D not certain. This CDR3 region has 14 residues. CDR1 and CDR2 from the germline V gene are SGDLS and YYNGEE. V lost 0 bases and J 6 bases, leaving 12 bases between the germline ends.

This clone turned up a few times. The chain couples TRBV7-9 to TRBJ1-4; D gene uncertain. There are 13 residues in the CDR3. Germline V lookup: CDR1 SEHNR, CDR2 FQNEAQ (reference sequence). Trimming took off 5 bases at V and 5 bases at J, with 9 bases between the two ends. CDR3 bases: TGTGCCAGCAGCCCCGGACCGAATGAAAAACTGTTTTTT. This gives the protein CASSPGPNEKLFF.